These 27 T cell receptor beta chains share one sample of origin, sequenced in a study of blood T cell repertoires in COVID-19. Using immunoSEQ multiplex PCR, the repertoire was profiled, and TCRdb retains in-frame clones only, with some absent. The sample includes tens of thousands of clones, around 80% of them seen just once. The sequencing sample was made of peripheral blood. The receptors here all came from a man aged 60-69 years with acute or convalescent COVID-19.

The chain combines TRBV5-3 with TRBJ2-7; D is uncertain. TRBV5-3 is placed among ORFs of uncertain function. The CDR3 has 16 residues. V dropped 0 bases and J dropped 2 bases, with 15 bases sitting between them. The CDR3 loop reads CARSLAQLVKTYEQYF. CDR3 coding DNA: TGTGCCAGAAGCTTGGCTCAGCTAGTAAAGACCTACGAGCAGTACTTC.

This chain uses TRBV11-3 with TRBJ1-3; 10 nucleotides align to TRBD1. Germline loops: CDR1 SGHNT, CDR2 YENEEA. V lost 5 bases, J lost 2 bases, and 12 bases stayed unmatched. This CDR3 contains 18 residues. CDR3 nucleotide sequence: TGTGCCAGCAGCGCCGGGCTCGGACAGGGGGGACCTGGAAACACCATATATTTT. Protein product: CASSAGLGQGGPGNTIYF.

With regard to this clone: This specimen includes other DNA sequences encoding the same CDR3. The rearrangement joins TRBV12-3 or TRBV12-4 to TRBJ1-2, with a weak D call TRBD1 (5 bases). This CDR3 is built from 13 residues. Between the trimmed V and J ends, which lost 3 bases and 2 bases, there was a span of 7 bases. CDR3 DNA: TGTGCCAGCAGTTTGGGGGGGAACTATGGCTACACCTTC. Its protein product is CASSLGGNYGYTF.

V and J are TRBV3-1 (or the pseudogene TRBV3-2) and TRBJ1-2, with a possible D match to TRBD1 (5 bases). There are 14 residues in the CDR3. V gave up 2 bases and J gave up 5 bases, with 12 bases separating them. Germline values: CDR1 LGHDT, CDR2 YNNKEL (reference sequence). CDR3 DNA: TGTGCCAGCAGCCAATTGGCAGGGATATATGGCTACACCTTC. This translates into CASSQLAGIYGYTF.

The CDR3 DNA is TGTGCCAGCTCTCGCGGGCCGAACACTGAAGCTTTCTTT. It yields the protein CASSRGPNTEAFF. The chain combines TRBV12-3 or TRBV12-4 with TRBJ1-1; D not certain. Trimming took 8 bases from V and 1 from J, leaving 11 bases between them. The CDR3 is made up of 13 amino acids.

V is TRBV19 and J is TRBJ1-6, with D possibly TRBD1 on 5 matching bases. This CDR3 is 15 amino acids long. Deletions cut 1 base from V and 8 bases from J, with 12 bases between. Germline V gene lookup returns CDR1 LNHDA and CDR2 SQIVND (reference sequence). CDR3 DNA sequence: TGTGCCAGTAGTATAGGGCAGGGAACCGATTCACCCCTCCACTTT. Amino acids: CASSIGQGTDSPLHF.

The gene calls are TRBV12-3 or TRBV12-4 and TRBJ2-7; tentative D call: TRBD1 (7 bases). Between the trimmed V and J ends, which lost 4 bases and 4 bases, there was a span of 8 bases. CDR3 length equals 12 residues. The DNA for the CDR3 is TGTGCCAGCAGTTCAGGGGGGTACGAGCAGTACTTC. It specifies CASSSGGYEQYF.

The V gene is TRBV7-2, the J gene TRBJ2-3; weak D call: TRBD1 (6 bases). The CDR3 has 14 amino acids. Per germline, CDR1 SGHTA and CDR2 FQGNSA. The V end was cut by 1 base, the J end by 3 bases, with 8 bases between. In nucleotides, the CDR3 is TGTGCCAGCAGCTTAGGTCAGGGGACAGATACGCAGTATTTT. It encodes CASSLGQGTDTQYF.

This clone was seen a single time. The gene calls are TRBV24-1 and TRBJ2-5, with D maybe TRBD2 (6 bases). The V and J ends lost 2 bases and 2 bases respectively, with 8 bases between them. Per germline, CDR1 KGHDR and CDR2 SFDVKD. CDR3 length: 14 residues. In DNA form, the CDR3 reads TGTGCCACCAGTGATTGGGGACTTCAAGAGACCCAGTACTTC. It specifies CATSDWGLQETQYF.

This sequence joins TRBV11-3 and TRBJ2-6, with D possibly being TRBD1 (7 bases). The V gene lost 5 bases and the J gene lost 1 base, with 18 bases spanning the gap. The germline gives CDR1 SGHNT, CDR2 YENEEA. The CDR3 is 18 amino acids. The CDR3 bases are TGTGCCAGCAGCACCCACAGGGGAGGAGTGTCTGGGGCCAACGTCCTGACTTTC. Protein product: CASSTHRGGVSGANVLTF.

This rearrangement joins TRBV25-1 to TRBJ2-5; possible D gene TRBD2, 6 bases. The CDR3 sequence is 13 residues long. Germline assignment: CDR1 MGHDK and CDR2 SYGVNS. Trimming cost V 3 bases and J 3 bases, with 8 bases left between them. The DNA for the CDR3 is TGTGCCAGCAGTGAGGCGGGGAAAGAGACCCAGTACTTC. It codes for CASSEAGKETQYF.

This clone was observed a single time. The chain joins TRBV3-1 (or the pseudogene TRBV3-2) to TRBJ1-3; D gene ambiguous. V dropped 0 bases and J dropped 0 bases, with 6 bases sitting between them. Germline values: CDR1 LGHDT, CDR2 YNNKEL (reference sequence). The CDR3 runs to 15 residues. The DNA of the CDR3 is TGTGCCAGCAGCCAAGATCTAAACTCTGGAAACACCATATATTTT. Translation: CASSQDLNSGNTIYF.

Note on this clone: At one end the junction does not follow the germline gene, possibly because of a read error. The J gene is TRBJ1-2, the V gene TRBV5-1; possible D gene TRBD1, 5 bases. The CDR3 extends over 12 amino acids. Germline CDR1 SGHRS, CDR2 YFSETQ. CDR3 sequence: CASSSDRALWAF. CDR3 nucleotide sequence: TGCGCCAGCAGCTCCGACAGAGCCCTATGGGCCTTC.

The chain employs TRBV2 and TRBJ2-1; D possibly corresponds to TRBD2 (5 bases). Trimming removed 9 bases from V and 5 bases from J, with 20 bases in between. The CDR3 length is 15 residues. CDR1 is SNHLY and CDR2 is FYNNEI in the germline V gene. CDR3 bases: TGTGCCAGTGCCTCGGGAAGTTCTACACACAATGAGCAGTTCTTC. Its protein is CASASGSSTHNEQFF.

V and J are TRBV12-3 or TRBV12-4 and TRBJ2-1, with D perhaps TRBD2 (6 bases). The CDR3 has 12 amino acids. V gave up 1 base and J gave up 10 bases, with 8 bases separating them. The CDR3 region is CASSLVGGEQFF. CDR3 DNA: TGTGCCAGCAGTTTAGTCGGGGGAGAGCAGTTCTTC.

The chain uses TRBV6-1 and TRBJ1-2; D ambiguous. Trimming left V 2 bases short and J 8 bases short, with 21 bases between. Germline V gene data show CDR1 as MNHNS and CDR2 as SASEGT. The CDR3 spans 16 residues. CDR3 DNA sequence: TGTGCCAGCAGTGAATGGGTGGGAGGTGTGTATGACGGCTACACCTTC. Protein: CASSEWVGGVYDGYTF.

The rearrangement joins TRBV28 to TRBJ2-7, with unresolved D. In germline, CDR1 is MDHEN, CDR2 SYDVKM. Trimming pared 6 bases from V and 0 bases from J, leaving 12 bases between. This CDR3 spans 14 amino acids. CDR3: CASSPAPGSYEQYF. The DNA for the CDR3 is TGTGCCAGCAGCCCCGCCCCGGGCTCCTACGAGCAGTACTTC.

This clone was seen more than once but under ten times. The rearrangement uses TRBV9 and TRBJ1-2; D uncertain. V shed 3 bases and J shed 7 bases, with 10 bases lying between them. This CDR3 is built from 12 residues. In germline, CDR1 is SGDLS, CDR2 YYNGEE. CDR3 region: CASSGERGGYTF. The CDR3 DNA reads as TGTGCCAGCAGCGGTGAGCGGGGTGGCTACACCTTC.

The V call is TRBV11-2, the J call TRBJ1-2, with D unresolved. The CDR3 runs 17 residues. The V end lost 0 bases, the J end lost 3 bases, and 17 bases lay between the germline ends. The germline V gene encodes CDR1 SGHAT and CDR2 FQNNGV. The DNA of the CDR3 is TGTGCCAGCAGCTTAGATATGAGTTATAACCCGTACTATGGCTACACCTTC. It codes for CASSLDMSYNPYYGYTF.

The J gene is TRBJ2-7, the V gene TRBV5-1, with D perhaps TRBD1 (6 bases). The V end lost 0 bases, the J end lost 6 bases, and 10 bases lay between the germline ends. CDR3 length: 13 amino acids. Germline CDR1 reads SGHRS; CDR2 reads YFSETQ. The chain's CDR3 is CASSLGGTPEQYF. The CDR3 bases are TGCGCCAGCAGCTTGGGGGGGACACCCGAGCAGTACTTC.

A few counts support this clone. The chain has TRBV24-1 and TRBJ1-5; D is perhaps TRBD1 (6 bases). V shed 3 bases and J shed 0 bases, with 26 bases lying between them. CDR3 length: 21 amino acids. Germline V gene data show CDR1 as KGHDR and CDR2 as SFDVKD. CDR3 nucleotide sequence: TGTGCCACCAGTGATCCAAAACCGGGACAAGAGGCAGGAAATAGCAATCAGCCCCAGCATTTT. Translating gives CATSDPKPGQEAGNSNQPQHF.

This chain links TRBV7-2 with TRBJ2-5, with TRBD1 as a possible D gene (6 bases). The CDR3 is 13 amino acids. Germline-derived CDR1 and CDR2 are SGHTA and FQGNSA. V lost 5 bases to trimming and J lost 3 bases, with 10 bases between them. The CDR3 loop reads CASSQTGKETQYF. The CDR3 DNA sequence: TGTGCCAGCAGCCAGACAGGAAAAGAGACCCAGTACTTC.

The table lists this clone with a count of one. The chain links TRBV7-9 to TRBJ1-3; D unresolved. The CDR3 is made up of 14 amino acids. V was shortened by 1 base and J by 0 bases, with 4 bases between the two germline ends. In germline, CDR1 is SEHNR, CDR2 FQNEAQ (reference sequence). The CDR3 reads CASSLVGSGNTIYF. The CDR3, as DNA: TGTGCCAGCAGCTTAGTCGGCTCTGGAAACACCATATATTTT.

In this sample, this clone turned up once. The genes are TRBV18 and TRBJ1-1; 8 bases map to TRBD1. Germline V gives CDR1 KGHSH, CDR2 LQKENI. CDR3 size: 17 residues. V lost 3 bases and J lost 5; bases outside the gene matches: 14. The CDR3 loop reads CASSPLYRTGSGTEAFF. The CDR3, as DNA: TGTGCCAGCTCACCCCTATATAGGACAGGGTCGGGGACTGAAGCTTTCTTT. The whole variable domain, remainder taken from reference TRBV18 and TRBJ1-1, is NAGVMQNPRHLVRRRGQEARLRCSPMKGHSHVYWYRQLPEEGLKFMVYLQKENIIDESGMPKERFSAEFPKEGPSILRIQQVVRGDSAAYFCASSPLYRTGSGTEAFFGQGTRLTVV.

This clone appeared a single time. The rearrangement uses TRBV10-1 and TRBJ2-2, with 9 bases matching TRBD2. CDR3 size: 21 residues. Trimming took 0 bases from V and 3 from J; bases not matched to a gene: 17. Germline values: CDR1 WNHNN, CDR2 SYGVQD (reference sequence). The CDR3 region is CASSESRDLCGGAKYTGELFF. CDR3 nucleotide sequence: TGCGCCAGCAGTGAGTCAAGAGACCTCTGCGGGGGGGCGAAGTACACCGGGGAGCTGTTTTTT.

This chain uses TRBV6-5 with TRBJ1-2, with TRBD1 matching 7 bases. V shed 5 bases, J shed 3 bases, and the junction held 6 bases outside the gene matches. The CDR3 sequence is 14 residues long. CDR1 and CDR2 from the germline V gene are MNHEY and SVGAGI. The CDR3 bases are TGTGCCAGCAGTCCGGGACAGCGATACTATGGCTACACCTTC. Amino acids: CASSPGQRYYGYTF.

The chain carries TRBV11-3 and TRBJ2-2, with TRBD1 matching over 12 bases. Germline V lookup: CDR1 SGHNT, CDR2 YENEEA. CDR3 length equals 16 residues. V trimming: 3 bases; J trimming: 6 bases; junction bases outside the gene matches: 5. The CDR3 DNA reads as TGTGCCAGCAGCTTCTCCGGGACAGGGGGCTCCGGGGAGCTGTTTTTT. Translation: CASSFSGTGGSGELFF.